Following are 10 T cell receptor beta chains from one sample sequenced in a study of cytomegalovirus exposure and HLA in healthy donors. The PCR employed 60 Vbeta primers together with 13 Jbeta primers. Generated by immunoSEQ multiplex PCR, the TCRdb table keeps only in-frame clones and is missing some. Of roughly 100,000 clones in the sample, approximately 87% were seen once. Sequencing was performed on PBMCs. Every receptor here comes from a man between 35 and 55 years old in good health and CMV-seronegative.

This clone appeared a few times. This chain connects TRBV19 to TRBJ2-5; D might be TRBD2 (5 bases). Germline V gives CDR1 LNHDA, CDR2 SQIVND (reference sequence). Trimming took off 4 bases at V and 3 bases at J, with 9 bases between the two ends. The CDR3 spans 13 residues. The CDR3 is CASSNPGEETQYF. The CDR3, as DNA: TGTGCCAGTAGTAATCCCGGGGAAGAGACCCAGTACTTC.

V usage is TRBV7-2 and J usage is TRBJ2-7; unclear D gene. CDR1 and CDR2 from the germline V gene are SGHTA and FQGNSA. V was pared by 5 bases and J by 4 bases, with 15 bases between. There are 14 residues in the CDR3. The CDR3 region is CASSPRDKVYEQYF. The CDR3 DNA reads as TGTGCCAGCAGCCCCCGCGACAAAGTATACGAGCAGTACTTC.

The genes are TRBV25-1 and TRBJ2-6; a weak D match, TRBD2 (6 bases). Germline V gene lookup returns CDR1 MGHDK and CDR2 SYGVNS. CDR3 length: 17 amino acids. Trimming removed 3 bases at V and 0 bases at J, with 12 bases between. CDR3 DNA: TGTGCCAGCAGTGACGGAGGGCTACTCTCTGGGGCCAACGTCCTGACTTTC. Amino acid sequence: CASSDGGLLSGANVLTF.

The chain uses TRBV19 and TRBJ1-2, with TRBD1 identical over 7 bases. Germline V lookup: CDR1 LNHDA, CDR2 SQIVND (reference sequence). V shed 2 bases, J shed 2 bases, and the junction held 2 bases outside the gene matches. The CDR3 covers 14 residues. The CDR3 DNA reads TGTGCCAGTAGTATATGGACAGGAAACTATGGCTACACCTTC. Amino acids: CASSIWTGNYGYTF.

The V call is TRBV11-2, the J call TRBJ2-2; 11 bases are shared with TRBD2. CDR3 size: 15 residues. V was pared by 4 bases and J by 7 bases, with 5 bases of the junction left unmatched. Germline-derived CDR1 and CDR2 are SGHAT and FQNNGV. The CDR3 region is CASSSLAGADGELFF. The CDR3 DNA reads TGTGCCAGCAGCTCACTAGCGGGGGCGGACGGGGAGCTGTTTTTT.

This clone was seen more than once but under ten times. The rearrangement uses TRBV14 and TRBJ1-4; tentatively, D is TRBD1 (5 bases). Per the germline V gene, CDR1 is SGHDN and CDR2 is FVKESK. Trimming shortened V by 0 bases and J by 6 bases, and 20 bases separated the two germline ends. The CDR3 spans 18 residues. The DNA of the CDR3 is TGTGCCAGCAGCCAAGATAGCCCGGTCGGGGGATTCCATGAAAAACTGTTTTTT. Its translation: CASSQDSPVGGFHEKLFF.

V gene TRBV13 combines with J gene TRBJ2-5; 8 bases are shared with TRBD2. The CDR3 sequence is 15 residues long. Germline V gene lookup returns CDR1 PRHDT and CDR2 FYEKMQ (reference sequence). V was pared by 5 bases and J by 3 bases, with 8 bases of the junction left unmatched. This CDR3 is CASSPLGAGEETQYF. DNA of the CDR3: TGTGCCAGCAGCCCCCTAGGAGCGGGGGAAGAGACCCAGTACTTC.

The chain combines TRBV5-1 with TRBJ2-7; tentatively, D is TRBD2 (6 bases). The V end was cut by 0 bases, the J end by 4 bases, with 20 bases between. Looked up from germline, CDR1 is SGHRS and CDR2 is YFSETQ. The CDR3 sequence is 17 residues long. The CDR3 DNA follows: TGCGCCAGCAGCTTGGCTGTTGACAGCCGCGGGACGTACGAGCAGTACTTC. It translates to CASSLAVDSRGTYEQYF.

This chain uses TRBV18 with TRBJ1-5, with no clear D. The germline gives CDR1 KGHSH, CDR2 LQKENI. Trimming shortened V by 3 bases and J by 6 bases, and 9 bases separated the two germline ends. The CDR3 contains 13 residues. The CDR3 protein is CASSPTRLQPQHF. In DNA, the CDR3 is TGTGCCAGCTCACCCACGAGGCTTCAGCCCCAGCATTTT.

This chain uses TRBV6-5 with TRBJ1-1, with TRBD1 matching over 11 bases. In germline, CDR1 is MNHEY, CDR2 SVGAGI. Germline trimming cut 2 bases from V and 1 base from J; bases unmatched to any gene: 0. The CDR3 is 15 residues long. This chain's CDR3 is CASSYGTGGNTEAFF. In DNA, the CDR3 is TGTGCCAGCAGTTACGGGACAGGGGGGAACACTGAAGCTTTCTTT.